A selection of T cell receptor beta chains follows, all from one sample in a study of T cells in Graves' hyperthyroidism and ophthalmopathy. MiXCR, applied by TCRdb to the multiplex PCR reads, yields one record per CDR3 protein. The sample holds about 620,000 distinct CDR3 sequences, around 15% seen once. The sample consisted of blood. These receptors all stem from a woman in her 30s with Graves' hyperthyroidism. CDR3s include the opening cysteine and the closing phenylalanine or tryptophan. The order of the fields is V gene, D gene, J gene, clone size, CDR3 protein, CDR3 DNA. A D gene is named only where the DNA matches it firmly. Size tells how often a clone was seen (once, few, many) or the class of an expanded clone, and some rows leave it out.

V gene: TRBV9
D gene: -
J gene: TRBJ1-4
clone size: -
CDR3 protein: CASSISGRGEDEKLLF
CDR3 DNA: TGTGCCAGCAGCATCTCGGGGAGGGGCGAGGATGAAAAACTGCTTTTT

V gene: TRBV6-1
D gene: -
J gene: TRBJ1-3
clone size: -
CDR3 protein: CASSWTAGNTIYF
CDR3 DNA: TGTGCCAGCAGCTGGACAGCTGGAAACACCATATATTTT

V gene: TRBV28
D gene: -
J gene: TRBJ1-6
clone size: -
CDR3 protein: CASSLLRLSSYNSPLHF
CDR3 DNA: TGTGCCAGCAGTTTATTACGGTTGAGCTCCTATAATTCACCCCTCCACTTT

V gene: TRBV11-2
D gene: -
J gene: TRBJ1-2
clone size: many
CDR3 protein: CASRDGTGNYGYTF
CDR3 DNA: TGTGCCAGCAGGGACGGCACAGGGAACTATGGCTACACCTTC

V gene: TRBV7-9
D gene: -
J gene: TRBJ1-2
clone size: -
CDR3 protein: CASSHWGPNYGYTF
CDR3 DNA: TGTGCCAGCAGTCACTGGGGGCCTAACTATGGCTACACCTTC

V gene: TRBV2
D gene: -
J gene: TRBJ2-3
clone size: many
CDR3 protein: CASSEYGTPWADTQYF
CDR3 DNA: TGTGCCAGCAGTGAATATGGCACCCCTTGGGCAGATACGCAGTATTTT

V gene: TRBV11-2
D gene: -
J gene: TRBJ2-3
clone size: many
CDR3 protein: CASSLGGGATDTQYF
CDR3 DNA: TGTGCCAGCAGCTTAGGGGGGGGGGCCACAGATACGCAGTATTTT

V gene: TRBV2
D gene: -
J gene: TRBJ2-3
clone size: many
CDR3 protein: CASLGYTQYF
CDR3 DNA: TGTGCCAGCCTAGGGTATACGCAGTATTTT

V gene: TRBV30
D gene: -
J gene: TRBJ2-3
clone size: many
CDR3 protein: CAWSELDTDTQYF
CDR3 DNA: TGTGCCTGGAGTGAACTAGATACAGATACGCAGTATTTT

V gene: TRBV20-1
D gene: TRBD1
J gene: TRBJ2-1
clone size: many
CDR3 protein: CSAITRETGINEQFF
CDR3 DNA: TGCAGTGCCATAACGAGGGAGACAGGGATCAATGAGCAGTTCTTC

V gene: TRBV29-1
D gene: TRBD2
J gene: TRBJ2-1
clone size: -
CDR3 protein: CSVLAGGYNEQFF
CDR3 DNA: TGCAGCGTTCTTGCGGGAGGGTACAATGAGCAGTTCTTC

V gene: TRBV28
D gene: -
J gene: TRBJ1-1
clone size: many
CDR3 protein: CASSHPSDTEAFF
CDR3 DNA: TGTGCCAGCAGCCACCCATCCGACACTGAAGCTTTCTTT

V gene: TRBV28
D gene: -
J gene: TRBJ2-7
clone size: many
CDR3 protein: CATCWSLAPYEQYF
CDR3 DNA: TGTGCCACCTGCTGGTCGCTCGCTCCCTACGAGCAGTACTTC

V gene: TRBV6-2/TRBV6-3
D gene: -
J gene: TRBJ2-1
clone size: -
CDR3 protein: CASSQSWIVSYEQFF
CDR3 DNA: TGTGCCAGCAGCCAGAGTTGGATTGTTTCCTACGAGCAGTTCTTC

V gene: TRBV6-1
D gene: -
J gene: TRBJ2-7
clone size: many
CDR3 protein: CASRRAYEQYF
CDR3 DNA: TGTGCCAGCAGGAGAGCCTACGAGCAGTACTTC

V gene: TRBV29-1
D gene: -
J gene: TRBJ1-3
clone size: -
CDR3 protein: CSVDSSSGNTIYF
CDR3 DNA: TGCAGCGTTGATTCTAGCTCTGGAAACACCATATATTTT

V gene: TRBV20-1
D gene: TRBD1
J gene: TRBJ2-1
clone size: many
CDR3 protein: CSARGSPGQGGQFF
CDR3 DNA: TGCAGTGCTAGAGGCAGCCCGGGACAGGGCGGGCAGTTCTTC

V gene: TRBV7-9
D gene: -
J gene: TRBJ1-1
clone size: -
CDR3 protein: CASSPHAEAFF
CDR3 DNA: TGTGCCAGCAGCCCCCACGCTGAAGCTTTCTTT

V gene: TRBV11-2
D gene: -
J gene: TRBJ2-1
clone size: -
CDR3 protein: CASSSNFLRNEQFF
CDR3 DNA: TGTGCCAGCAGCTCTAATTTCCTGCGCAATGAGCAGTTCTTC

V gene: TRBV4-1
D gene: TRBD1
J gene: TRBJ2-7
clone size: -
CDR3 protein: CASSQGKSGQYNEQYF
CDR3 DNA: TGCGCCAGCAGCCAAGGAAAGTCGGGACAGTACAACGAGCAGTACTTC

V gene: TRBV6-7
D gene: -
J gene: TRBJ1-5
clone size: many
CDR3 protein: CANQMGVPNQPQHF
CDR3 DNA: TGTGCCAACCAGATGGGTGTTCCCAATCAGCCCCAGCATTTT

V gene: TRBV7-8
D gene: TRBD2
J gene: TRBJ2-2
clone size: -
CDR3 protein: CASSLLPTSGSTKRNTGELFF
CDR3 DNA: TGTGCCAGCAGCTTATTACCGACTAGCGGGAGTACCAAGAGGAACACCGGGGAGCTGTTTTTT

V gene: TRBV24-1
D gene: TRBD2
J gene: TRBJ2-5
clone size: few
CDR3 protein: CATSDYHGEGRYF
CDR3 DNA: TGTGCCACCAGTGATTACCACGGGGAGGGTCGGTACTTC